Listed here are 10 T cell receptor beta chains from one sample, sequenced in a study of shared clonotypes between healthy human individuals. Only in-frame clones appear in the TCRdb table, and some are missing; sequencing was by immunoSEQ multiplex PCR. The profile shows over 2,000,000 clones, just over 90% of them singletons. It was CD45RO-negative cells, positively selected for CCR7, that made up naive CD8 cells, with terminally differentiated effector memory CD45RA+ cells excluded. Sequencing was carried out using naive CD8+ T cells from PBMCs. Receptors were obtained from a man between 18 and 29 years old in good health. Some clones in this sample may be carry-over from other donors' samples.

This clone came up once. The rearrangement uses TRBV5-6 and TRBJ2-7; tentatively, D is TRBD2 (5 bases). V shed 6 bases and J shed 2 bases, with 15 bases lying between them. Germline CDR1 and CDR2: SGHDT and YYEEEE. This CDR3 region has 14 residues. The CDR3 nucleotides are TGTGCCAGCACCTTCGGTACGGGGACCTACGAGCAGTACTTC. It encodes CASTFGTGTYEQYF.

The CDR3 coding sequence is TGTGCCTGGAGTGTACCCTATTTTTTTTACGGCTACACCTTC. Amino acids: CAWSVPYFFYGYTF. This chain joins TRBV30 and TRBJ1-2, with D hard to call. The germline V and J ends were trimmed by 0 bases and 8 bases, with 16 bases remaining between them. From germline, CDR1 is GTSNPN and CDR2 SVGIG (reference sequence). This CDR3 contains 14 residues.

CDR3 residues: CASSPEREREGLTDTQYF. The CDR3 DNA follows: TGTGCCAGCAGCCCCGAGCGGGAGCGGGAGGGATTGACAGATACGCAGTATTTT. V is TRBV5-6 and J is TRBJ2-3, with TRBD2 identical over 10 bases. CDR3 length: 18 residues. Germline V lookup: CDR1 SGHDT, CDR2 YYEEEE. Germline trimming cut 4 bases from V and 3 bases from J; bases unmatched to any gene: 14.

This chain uses TRBV29-1 with TRBJ2-1; D remains ambiguous. The CDR3 covers 12 residues. Germline V gene sequence: CDR1 SQVTM, CDR2 ANQGSEA. Trimming left V 7 bases short and J 4 bases short, with 11 bases between. DNA for the CDR3: TGCAGCGCCAACGTGGGGTACAATGAGCAGTTCTTC. It yields the protein CSANVGYNEQFF.

This sequence joins TRBV19 and TRBJ1-1; a possible D gene is TRBD1 (5 bases). Trimming cost V 4 bases and J 4 bases, with 16 bases left between them. From germline, CDR1 is LNHDA and CDR2 SQIVND (reference sequence). There are 15 residues in the CDR3. CDR3 in amino acids: CASSKGKFPPTEAFF. CDR3 DNA sequence: TGTGCCAGTAGTAAGGGGAAATTTCCCCCCACTGAAGCTTTCTTT. Complete variable domain (other parts from reference TRBV19 and TRBJ1-1): DGGITQSPKYLFRKEGQNVTLSCEQNLNHDAMYWYRQDPGQGLRLIYYSQIVNDFQKGDIAEGYSVSREKKESFPLTVTSAQKNPTAFYLCASSKGKFPPTEAFFGQGTRLTVV.

The chain is built from TRBV19 and TRBJ2-3, with a weak D call TRBD1 (6 bases). The germline V and J ends were trimmed by 3 bases and 6 bases, with 10 bases remaining between them. There are 13 residues in the CDR3. Germline loops: CDR1 LNHDA, CDR2 SQIVND (reference sequence). CDR3 sequence: CASSIPGVDTQYF. The DNA for the CDR3 is TGTGCCAGTAGTATCCCAGGGGTGGATACGCAGTATTTT.

The V gene is TRBV28, the J gene TRBJ2-7; D gene ambiguous. Germline V CDR1 and CDR2: MDHEN, SYDVKM. The CDR3 has 13 amino acids. Trimming removed 3 bases from V and 3 bases from J, with 9 bases in between. CDR3 loop: CASSLTTHYEQYF. The CDR3 nucleotides read TGTGCCAGCAGTTTGACGACCCACTACGAGCAGTACTTC.

This clone was detected only once. The chain is built from TRBV6-1 and TRBJ1-2, with D possibly matching TRBD1 (5 bases). Germline V gene lookup returns CDR1 MNHNS and CDR2 SASEGT. The germline V and J ends were trimmed by 0 bases and 5 bases, with 10 bases remaining between them. The CDR3 totals 14 residues. The CDR3 loop is CASSEAPGLYGYTF. The DNA for the CDR3 is TGTGCCAGCAGTGAAGCGCCAGGGTTATATGGCTACACCTTC.

To note about this clone: One junction end does not reproduce the germline sequence, and a read error may be involved. The V call is TRBV4-1, the J call TRBJ1-6, with D uncertain. CDR3 size: 17 residues. Germline assignment: CDR1 MGHRA and CDR2 YSYEKL. The CDR3 DNA follows: TGCGCCAGCACCCAAGGGTATGGGAGCTCCTATAATTCACCCCTCCACTTT. The encoded protein is CASTQGYGSSYNSPLHF.

This clone appeared once. This chain connects TRBV5-8 to TRBJ1-2, with a possible D match to TRBD1 (6 bases). The CDR3 covers 18 residues. Germline V gives CDR1 SGHTS, CDR2 YDEGEE. The germline V and J ends were trimmed by 0 bases and 4 bases, with 22 bases remaining between them. The CDR3: CASSLEARGSVRAYGYTF. The CDR3 DNA is TGTGCCAGCAGCTTGGAAGCCAGGGGATCAGTTCGGGCCTATGGCTACACCTTC.